This T cell receptor (beta chain) was identified during a study of response to subunit inactivated influenza vaccine (dated by TCRdb to 2016 to 2019). Background on the whole study: Deep quantitative profiling of the T cell receptor repertoire was used in the study to follow responses to a trivalent subunit inactivated influenza vaccine.

Results and caveats for the whole study, not just this receptor: It was suggested by the authors that each seasonal influenza vaccination may recruit only a limited number of new T cells.

With respect to this clonotype: Its antigen is currently not known. There are no base qualities to consult, and no much larger clone falls within one base.

The library was made by RT-PCR. These reads were obtained on an Illumina HiSeq 2500. The public reads were run again by TCRdb, first through fastp at Q25 and then through MiXCR, and only productive beta chains were kept. Rows are unified per CDR3 protein, each entry keeping the most common DNA and genes. The sample yields under 200,000 distinct CDR3 sequences; about a tenth were counted once. Roughly 12% of the sample rests with the top ten. This specimen's time point label, interpreted: more than 35 days after influenza vaccine administration. V lost 6 bases and J lost 13 bases; the stretch between them is 13 bases long. Counted from cysteine to phenylalanine, this CDR3 has 12 amino acids. Only the CDR3 portion is preserved as DNA: 36 bases, with reading frame beginning at the first base. Sequences SNHLY (CDR1) and FYNNEI (CDR2) are obtained from the germline V gene.

Sequencing was performed on non-naive T cells sorted from PBMCs, taken more than 35 days after vaccination. The cell subset or site label, read with the paper, signifies: memory T cell fraction. This TCR came from a man aged 45-65 years who received an inactivated influenza vaccine. Donor details come from another sample of the same person, matched by shared clones. This receptor chain uses TRBV2 and TRBJ1-6, with TRBD1 perhaps the D gene, on 5 matching bases. Here the CDR3 is given as CASRPGPGPLHF. The sequenced DNA is TGTGCCAGCAGGCCGGGGCCAGGCCCCCTCCACTTT.